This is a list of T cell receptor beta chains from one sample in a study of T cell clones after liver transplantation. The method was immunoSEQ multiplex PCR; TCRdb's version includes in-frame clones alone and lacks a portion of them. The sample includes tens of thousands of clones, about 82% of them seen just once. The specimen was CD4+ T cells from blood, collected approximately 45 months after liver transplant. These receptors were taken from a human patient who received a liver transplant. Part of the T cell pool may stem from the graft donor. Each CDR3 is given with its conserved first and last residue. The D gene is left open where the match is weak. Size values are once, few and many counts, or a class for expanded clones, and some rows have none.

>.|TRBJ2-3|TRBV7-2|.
TGTGCCAGCAGCTTAGTGACAGCCCTTAGCACAGATACGCAGTATTTT
CASSLVTALSTDTQYF
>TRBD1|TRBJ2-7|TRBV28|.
TGTGCCAGCAGTCTCACCCAGGGGGCGGTCGAGCAGTACTTC
CASSLTQGAVEQYF
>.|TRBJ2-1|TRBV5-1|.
TGCGCCAGCAGCCAGTCGACAGGTAGCAATGAGCAGTTCTTC
CASSQSTGSNEQFF
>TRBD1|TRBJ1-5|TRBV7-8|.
TGTGCCAGCAGCTCAGGACAGGGACGGATTTTAGGCAATCAGCCCCAGCATTTT
CASSSGQGRILGNQPQHF
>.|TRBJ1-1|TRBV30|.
TGTGCCTGGAGTGTACTGAAAAGGAGCACTGAAGCTTTCTTT
CAWSVLKRSTEAFF
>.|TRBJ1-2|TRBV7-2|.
TGTGCCAGCAGCACGGACAGCTTCCTCTATGGCTACACCTTC
CASSTDSFLYGYTF
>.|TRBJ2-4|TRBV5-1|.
TGCGCCAGCAGCTGGGGGGCGACAGTAGCCAAAAACATTCAGTACTTC
CASSWGATVAKNIQYF
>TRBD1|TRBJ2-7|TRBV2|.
TGTGCCAGCAGTGTGGACAGGGGAAGGTACGAGCAGTACTTC
CASSVDRGRYEQYF
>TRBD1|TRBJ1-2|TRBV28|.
TGTGCCAGCAGTTTAGACAGGGGGCCTCACTATGGCTACACCTTC
CASSLDRGPHYGYTF
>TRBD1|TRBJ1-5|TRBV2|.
TGTGCCAGCAGCGGGGACAGGGGGGTCAGCAATCAGCCCCAGCATTTT
CASSGDRGVSNQPQHF
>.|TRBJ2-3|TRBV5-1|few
TGCGCCAGCAGCTCAGCGGCTGTCGATACGCAGTATTTT
CASSSAAVDTQYF
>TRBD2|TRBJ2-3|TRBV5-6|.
TGTGCCAGCAGCTCTTCTCTACTAGCGGGAGACGATACGCAGTATTTT
CASSSSLLAGDDTQYF
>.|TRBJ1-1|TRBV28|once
TGTGCCAGCAGACCCCAGGGGCCTGAAGCTTTCTTT
CASRPQGPEAFF
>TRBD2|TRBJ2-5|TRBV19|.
TGTGCCACGAACGGGGGGTACAAGCAGGAGACCCAGTACTTC
CATNGGYKQETQYF
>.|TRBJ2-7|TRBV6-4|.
TGTGCCGGCGGGTTAGTCGAGCAGTACTTC
CAGGLVEQYF
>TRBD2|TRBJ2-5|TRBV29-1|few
TGCAGCGCCGTACTAGCGAGCGAGACCCAGTACTTC
CSAVLASETQYF